The entry below gives a single T cell receptor beta chain sequence along with its context. CDR1 MDHEN and CDR2 SYDVKM come from the germline V gene. The CDR3 length is 16 residues. V lost 7 bases and J lost 1, with 17 bases in between. This record comes from a study of CD4+ T cells in melanoma. TCRdb keeps only in-frame clones here, not all; method: immunoSEQ multiplex PCR. The sample contains around 100,000 clones, around 93% of which appear only once. The clonotype originates from a human donor with melanoma. Specimen: peripheral blood. The rearrangement joins TRBV28 to TRBJ2-1; the D gene is possibly TRBD1 (6 bases). The CDR3: CASTSLDRYSYNEQFF. The CDR3 DNA reads as TGTGCCAGCACCTCACTGGACAGATATTCCTACAATGAGCAGTTCTTC.